These 22 T cell receptor beta chains came from one sample sequenced in a study of shared clonotypes between healthy human individuals. Terminally differentiated effector memory CD45RA+ cells were left out of the naive CD8 fraction, which was CD45RO-negative and positively selected for CCR7. Sequenced by immunoSEQ multiplex PCR; TCRdb stores in-frame clones only, minus some. The data contain around 1.9 million clones, 85% to 95% of them singletons. The sequenced sample was naive CD8+ T cells from PBMCs. The source is a man aged 18 to 30 in good health. Some clones in this sample may be carry-over from other donors' samples.

The chain uses TRBV18 and TRBJ2-1; either TRBD1 or TRBD2 may fit D (6 bases each). Per germline, CDR1 KGHSH and CDR2 LQKENI. Trimming stripped 3 bases from V and 5 bases from J, with 20 bases between. This CDR3 region has 17 residues. CDR3 in amino acids: CASSPPRPGAQDNEQFF. CDR3 DNA sequence: TGTGCCAGCTCACCTCCGCGCCCGGGGGCGCAAGACAATGAGCAGTTCTTC.

Details on this clone: This clone may be a read error of a much larger clone one base away. The same CDR3 also results from other DNA sequences found in this sample. The chain links TRBV7-8 to TRBJ1-5; unclear D gene. Germline loops: CDR1 SGHVS, CDR2 FQNEAQ. The CDR3 length is 12 residues. Trimming took off 1 base at V and 4 bases at J, with 2 bases between the two ends. CDR3 in amino acids: CASSLGNQPQHF. The CDR3 DNA reads as TGTGCCAGCAGCTTAGGTAATCAGCCCCAGCATTTT.

This chain connects TRBV7-9 to TRBJ1-2; TRBD1 matches 10 bases. Germline V gene data show CDR1 as SEHNR and CDR2 as FQNEAQ (reference sequence). The CDR3 loop spans 18 amino acids. Germline trimming cut 4 bases from V and 0 bases from J; bases unmatched to any gene: 11. The CDR3: CASSSVDRGGASNYGYTF. CDR3 sequence (DNA): TGTGCCAGCAGCTCGGTGGACAGGGGGGGCGCTTCTAACTATGGCTACACCTTC.

The V call is TRBV19, the J call TRBJ2-3; D unresolved. Looked up from germline, CDR1 is LNHDA and CDR2 is SQIVND (reference sequence). V was cut by 4 bases and J by 1 base, with 9 bases left in between. This CDR3 spans 14 amino acids. Here the CDR3 reads CASSTDGGTDTQYF. The CDR3 DNA follows: TGTGCCAGTAGTACGGACGGCGGCACAGATACGCAGTATTTT.

V is TRBV4-1 and J is TRBJ1-4, with unresolved D. V shed 1 base and J shed 6 bases, with 12 bases lying between them. This CDR3 is 15 amino acids long. Germline V lookup: CDR1 MGHRA, CDR2 YSYEKL. The CDR3 sequence: CASSQVGSVDEKLFF. The CDR3 region has the DNA TGCGCCAGCAGCCAAGTGGGCAGCGTCGATGAAAAACTGTTTTTT.

This clone appeared once. Within the sample, other DNA sequences also encode this same CDR3. CDR3 bases: TGTGCCAGCAGTTTGGGGGTCTCTGGAAACACCATATATTTT. It specifies CASSLGVSGNTIYF. This chain joins TRBV27 and TRBJ1-3, with a possible D match to TRBD1 (5 bases). V was cut by 3 bases and J by 0 bases, with 6 bases left in between. The V gene's germline CDR1 is MNHEY and CDR2 SMNVEV (reference sequence). The CDR3 has 14 residues.

Written as DNA, the CDR3 is TGTGCCAGCAGGGCGAGCGGGGCCTCCTACAATGAGCAGTTCTTC. It translates to CASRASGASYNEQFF. The chain combines TRBV7-2 with TRBJ2-1; 7 bases are a match to TRBD2. Germline CDR1 and CDR2: SGHTA and FQGNSA. Trimming took 6 bases from V and 0 from J; bases not matched to a gene: 5. This CDR3 has 15 residues.

The chain couples TRBV25-1 to TRBJ2-1; tentatively, D is TRBD2 (5 bases). The germline CDR1 and CDR2 sequences are MGHDK and SYGVNS. This CDR3 contains 16 residues. The V gene lost 3 bases and the J gene lost 4 bases, with 16 bases spanning the gap. The CDR3 reads CASSDPTGSAYNEQFF. CDR3 in DNA: TGTGCCAGCAGTGATCCTACGGGATCCGCGTACAATGAGCAGTTCTTC.

V gene TRBV5-6 combines with J gene TRBJ2-7; 8 positions agree with TRBD1. Germline values: CDR1 SGHDT, CDR2 YYEEEE. The CDR3 spans 16 residues. V dropped 3 bases and J dropped 3; count of bases not matched to a gene: 11. The CDR3 loop reads CASSSADRGGFYEQYF. In nucleotides, the CDR3 is TGTGCCAGCAGCTCCGCCGACAGGGGAGGTTTCTACGAGCAGTACTTC.

The chain links TRBV4-1 to TRBJ2-7, with a possible D match to TRBD1 (5 bases). V dropped 0 bases and J dropped 7 bases, with 25 bases sitting between them. The CDR3 runs to 18 residues. Germline values: CDR1 MGHRA, CDR2 YSYEKL. CDR3 sequence reads: CASSQDVAFQGLSTEQYF. Here the CDR3 DNA reads TGCGCCAGCAGCCAAGATGTGGCGTTTCAGGGTCTCTCGACTGAGCAGTACTTC.

The V and J genes are TRBV27 and TRBJ2-3, with TRBD2 identical over 8 bases. The junction had 11 bases not matched to a gene; V was cut back by 6 bases and J by 0 bases. Germline CDR1 MNHEY, CDR2 SMNVEV (reference sequence). This CDR3 has 17 residues. The CDR3 loop reads CASRIFPAGESTDTQYF. CDR3 coding DNA: TGTGCCAGCAGGATTTTCCCAGCGGGAGAGAGCACAGATACGCAGTATTTT.

V usage is TRBV25-1 and J usage is TRBJ2-1, with 13 bases fitting TRBD2. The J segment lost 0 bases and the V segment lost 6 bases, leaving 2 bases of the junction unmatched. CDR3 size: 16 residues. The germline CDR1 and CDR2 sequences are MGHDK and SYGVNS. The CDR3 is CASRGLAGLSYNEQFF. Here the CDR3 DNA reads TGTGCCAGCAGGGGACTAGCGGGACTCTCCTACAATGAGCAGTTCTTC.

This clone was counted a single time. The chain is built from TRBV29-1 and TRBJ1-1; no clear D. The CDR3 runs to 14 residues. With 1 base removed from V and 2 bases from J, the gap between germline ends came to 11 bases. Germline V lookup: CDR1 SQVTM, CDR2 ANQGSEA. CDR3 coding DNA: TGCAGCGTTGAAGGACATGGCTCCAACACTGAAGCTTTCTTT. Its protein product is CSVEGHGSNTEAFF.

This chain uses TRBV19 with TRBJ1-1; D is possibly TRBD1 (6 bases). This CDR3 region has 15 residues. CDR1 and CDR2 from the germline V gene are LNHDA and SQIVND (reference sequence). V was shortened by 2 bases and J by 6 bases, with 16 bases between the two germline ends. The CDR3 loop is CASSILGGGGPEAFF. Here the CDR3 DNA reads TGTGCCAGTAGTATATTGGGCGGCGGGGGCCCTGAAGCTTTCTTT.

The chain is built from TRBV6-5 and TRBJ2-2; D is undetermined. CDR1 is MNHEY, CDR2 SVGAGI, per germline. The CDR3 loop spans 14 amino acids. V lost 4 bases to trimming and J lost 0 bases, with 6 bases between them. The CDR3 loop is CASSSLPNTGELFF. In DNA form, the CDR3 reads TGTGCCAGCAGTTCATTACCGAACACCGGGGAGCTGTTTTTT.

The V call is TRBV19, the J call TRBJ2-3, with a tentative D call TRBD1 (6 bases). The CDR3 is made up of 16 amino acids. The V gene's germline CDR1 is LNHDA and CDR2 SQIVND (reference sequence). Trimming cost V 6 bases and J 0 bases, with 16 bases left between them. The CDR3 nucleotides are TGTGCCAGTAGGAGAAGAGCAGGGGTCAGCACAGATACGCAGTATTTT. Its protein product is CASRRRAGVSTDTQYF.

In this sample, this clone turned up once. This chain connects TRBV28 to TRBJ2-7, with a weak D call TRBD1 (6 bases). V was cut by 6 bases and J by 2 bases, with 14 bases left in between. CDR3 length: 14 residues. Germline CDR1 MDHEN, CDR2 SYDVKM. The CDR3 bases are TGTGCCAGCAGACATACAGGGCCTCCCTACGAGCAGTACTTC. This encodes CASRHTGPPYEQYF.

The table lists this clone with a count of one. The chain employs TRBV28 and TRBJ1-1; D not certain. The V and J ends lost 2 bases and 4 bases respectively, with 8 bases between them. This CDR3 contains 13 residues. CDR1 MDHEN and CDR2 SYDVKM come from the germline V gene. This CDR3 reads CASSLGISTEAFF. The CDR3 nucleotides are TGTGCCAGCAGTTTAGGGATTAGCACTGAAGCTTTCTTT. The entire variable domain, with the rest obtained from reference TRBV28 and TRBJ1-1, is as follows: DVKVTQSSRYLVKRTGEKVFLECVQDMDHENMFWYRQDPGLGLRLIYFSYDVKMKEKGDIPEGYSVSREKKERFSLILESASTNQTSMYLCASSLGISTEAFFGQGTRLTVV.

This clone was found a few times. The chain uses TRBV2 and TRBJ2-1; TRBD2 matches at 10 bases. CDR1 is SNHLY and CDR2 is FYNNEI in the germline V gene. The CDR3 is 16 amino acids. The V gene end was trimmed by 4 bases and the J gene end by 6 bases; junction bases not matched to a gene: 9. The CDR3 DNA is TGTGCCAGCAGTGTTCTGGTGGCTAGCGGGAGCAATGAGCAGTTCTTC. This gives the protein CASSVLVASGSNEQFF. The full variable domain, with the rest looked up from reference TRBV2 and TRBJ2-1, is EPEVTQTPSHQVTQMGQEVILRCVPISNHLYFYWYRQILGQKVEFLVSFYNNEISEKSEIFDDQFSVERPDGSNFTLKIRSTKLEDSAMYFCASSVLVASGSNEQFFGPGTRLTVL.

V usage is TRBV27 and J usage is TRBJ2-4; D is unresolved. There are 14 residues in the CDR3. Germline V CDR1 and CDR2: MNHEY, SMNVEV (reference sequence). V gave up 8 bases and J gave up 1 base, with 12 bases separating them. The CDR3 region has the DNA TGTGCCAGCGCTCCTCTGATGGCCAAAAACATTCAGTACTTC. Its protein product is CASAPLMAKNIQYF.

The chain uses TRBV4-1 and TRBJ1-4, with a tentative D call TRBD1 (5 bases). Germline CDR1 MGHRA, CDR2 YSYEKL. This CDR3 has 16 residues. Trimming cost V 0 bases and J 4 bases, with 12 bases left between them. CDR3 sequence (DNA): TGCGCCAGCAGCCAAGACACCAGGGTTCTTAATGAAAAACTGTTTTTT. The encoded protein is CASSQDTRVLNEKLFF.

The gene calls are TRBV4-3 and TRBJ1-2, with 8 bases lining up with TRBD1. V trimming: 0 bases; J trimming: 3 bases; junction bases outside the gene matches: 9. The germline gives CDR1 LGHNA, CDR2 YSLEER. The CDR3 contains 17 residues. The CDR3 DNA is TGCGCCAGCAGCCAAGATAAAGGGACAGGATATTACTATGGCTACACCTTC. This translates into CASSQDKGTGYYYGYTF.